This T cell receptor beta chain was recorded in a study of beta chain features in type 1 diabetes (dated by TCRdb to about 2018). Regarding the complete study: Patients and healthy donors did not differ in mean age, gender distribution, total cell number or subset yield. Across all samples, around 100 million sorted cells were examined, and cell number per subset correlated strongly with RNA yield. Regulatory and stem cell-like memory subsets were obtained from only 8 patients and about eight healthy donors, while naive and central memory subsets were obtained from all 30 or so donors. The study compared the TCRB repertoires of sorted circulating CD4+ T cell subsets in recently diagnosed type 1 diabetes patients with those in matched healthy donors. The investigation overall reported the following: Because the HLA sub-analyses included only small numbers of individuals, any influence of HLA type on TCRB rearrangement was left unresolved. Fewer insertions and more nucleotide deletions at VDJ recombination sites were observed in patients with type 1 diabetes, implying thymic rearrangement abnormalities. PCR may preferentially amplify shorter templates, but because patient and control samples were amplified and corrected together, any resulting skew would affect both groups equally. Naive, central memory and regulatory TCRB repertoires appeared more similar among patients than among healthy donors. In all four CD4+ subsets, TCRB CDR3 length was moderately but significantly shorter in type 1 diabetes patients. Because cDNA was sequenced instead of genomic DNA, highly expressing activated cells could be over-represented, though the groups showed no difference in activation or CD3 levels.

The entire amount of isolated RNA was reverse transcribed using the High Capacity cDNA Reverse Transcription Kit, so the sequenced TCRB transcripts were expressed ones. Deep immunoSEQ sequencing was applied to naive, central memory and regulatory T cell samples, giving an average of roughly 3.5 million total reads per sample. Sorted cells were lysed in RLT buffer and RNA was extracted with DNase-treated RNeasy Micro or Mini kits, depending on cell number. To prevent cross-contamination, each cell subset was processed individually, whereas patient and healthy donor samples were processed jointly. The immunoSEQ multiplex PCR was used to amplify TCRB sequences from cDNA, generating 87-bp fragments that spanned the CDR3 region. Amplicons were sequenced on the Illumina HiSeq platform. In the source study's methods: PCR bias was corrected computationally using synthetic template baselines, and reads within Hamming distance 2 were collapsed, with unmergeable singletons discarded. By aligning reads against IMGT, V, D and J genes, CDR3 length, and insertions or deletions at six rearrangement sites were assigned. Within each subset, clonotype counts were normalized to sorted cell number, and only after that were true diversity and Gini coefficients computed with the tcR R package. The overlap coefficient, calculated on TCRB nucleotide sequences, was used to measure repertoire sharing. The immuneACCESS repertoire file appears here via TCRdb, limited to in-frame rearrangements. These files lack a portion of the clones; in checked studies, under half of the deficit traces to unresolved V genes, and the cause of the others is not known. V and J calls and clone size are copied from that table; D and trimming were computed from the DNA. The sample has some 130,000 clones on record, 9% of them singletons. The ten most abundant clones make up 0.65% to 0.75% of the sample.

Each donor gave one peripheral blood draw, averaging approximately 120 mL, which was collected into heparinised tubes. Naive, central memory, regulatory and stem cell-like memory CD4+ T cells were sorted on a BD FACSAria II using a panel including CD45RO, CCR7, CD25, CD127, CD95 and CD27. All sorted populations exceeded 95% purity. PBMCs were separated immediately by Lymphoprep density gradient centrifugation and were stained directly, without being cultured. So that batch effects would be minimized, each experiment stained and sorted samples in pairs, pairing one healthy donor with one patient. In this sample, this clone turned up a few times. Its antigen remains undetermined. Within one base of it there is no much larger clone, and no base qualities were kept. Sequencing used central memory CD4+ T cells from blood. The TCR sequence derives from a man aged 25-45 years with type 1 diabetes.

The sequenced DNA is TGTGCCAGCAGTGCGACAGGGGGCAATCTTGCGAACACTGAAGCTTTCTTT. It is translated as CASSATGGNLANTEAFF. The chain uses TRBV6-1 and TRBJ1-1, and 10 junctional nucleotides match TRBD1. Including the terminal cysteine and phenylalanine, the CDR3 comprises 17 residues. The DNA shown is the 51-base CDR3, in frame from base 1. The germline V gene specifies MNHNS as CDR1 and SASEGT as CDR2. V and J are trimmed by 4 bases and 1 base, and the gene matches miss 9 bases of the junction.